The 12 T cell receptor beta chains reported below all come from one sample, sequenced in a study of OX40 agonist ivuxolimab in advanced cancers. Libraries were prepared by immunoSEQ multiplex PCR; TCRdb keeps only in-frame clonotypes and omits some of them. The profile covers some 83,000 clones, with approximately 89% appearing a single time and under 0.8% taken by the ten largest. The source was CD4+ or CD8+ T cells sorted from blood, collected in a trial of the OX40 agonist ivuxolimab. Receptors were obtained from an adult with an advanced solid tumor such as melanoma, head and neck, liver or kidney cancer.

This rearrangement joins TRBV7-9 to TRBJ1-4, with D maybe TRBD1 (6 bases). V dropped 7 bases and J dropped 5 bases, with 11 bases sitting between them. The CDR3 loop spans 13 amino acids. Germline lookup yields CDR1 SEHNR and CDR2 FQNEAQ (reference sequence). The DNA for the CDR3 is TGTGCCAGCACCAGGACAGTCAATGAAAAACTGTTTTTT. Encoded protein: CASTRTVNEKLFF.

The chain recombines TRBV28 with TRBJ1-6; D is unclear. This CDR3 region has 14 residues. V lost 0 bases and J 2 bases, leaving 2 bases between the germline ends. CDR1 and CDR2 from the germline V gene are MDHEN and SYDVKM. The CDR3 region is CASSLWPYNSPLHF. The CDR3 DNA sequence: TGTGCCAGCAGTTTATGGCCCTATAATTCACCCCTCCACTTT.

This chain connects TRBV5-4 to TRBJ2-7, with D perhaps matching TRBD1 or TRBD2 (5 bases each). Trimming cost V 4 bases and J 3 bases, with 8 bases left between them. Germline V gene sequence: CDR1 SGHNT, CDR2 YYREEE (reference sequence). The CDR3 loop spans 12 amino acids. The CDR3 loop is CASSRDGYEQYF. The CDR3 DNA reads as TGTGCCAGCAGCCGGGACGGCTACGAGCAGTACTTC.

The chain carries TRBV2 and TRBJ1-1; D is uncertain. This CDR3 is 12 amino acids long. CDR1 and CDR2 (germline): SNHLY, FYNNEI. V lost 2 bases and J 4 bases, leaving 5 bases between the germline ends. The CDR3 protein is CASSEPPTEAFF. CDR3 DNA: TGTGCCAGCAGTGAACCGCCCACTGAAGCTTTCTTT.

This clone was detected only once. This chain links TRBV6-1 with TRBJ2-7; D call uncertain. The germline gives CDR1 MNHNS, CDR2 SASEGT. This CDR3 has 14 residues. V lost 4 bases, J lost 2 bases, and 12 bases lay in between. The CDR3 region is CASSVALLAYEQYF. In DNA form, the CDR3 reads TGTGCCAGCAGTGTTGCACTCCTTGCCTACGAGCAGTACTTC.

The J gene is TRBJ2-1, the V gene TRBV4-1; TRBD2 aligns across 8 bases. The V gene end was trimmed by 5 bases and the J gene end by 4 bases; junction bases not matched to a gene: 4. There are 14 residues in the CDR3. Germline loops: CDR1 MGHRA, CDR2 YSYEKL. The CDR3 here is CASSSQRGYNEQFF. The CDR3 region has the DNA TGCGCCAGCAGCTCCCAGCGGGGGTACAATGAGCAGTTCTTC.

The rearrangement joins TRBV5-4 to TRBJ1-6; 7 bases are a match to TRBD1. This CDR3 is built from 16 residues. V dropped 2 bases and J dropped 7; count of bases not matched to a gene: 9. Germline assignment: CDR1 SGHNT and CDR2 YYREEE (reference sequence). The CDR3 is CASSLGLDRVNSPLHF. The CDR3 bases are TGTGCCAGCAGCTTAGGGCTCGACAGGGTCAATTCACCCCTCCACTTT.

The chain joins TRBV5-1 to TRBJ2-1, with unresolved D. The V and J ends lost 3 bases and 3 bases respectively, with 16 bases between them. CDR1 SGHRS and CDR2 YFSETQ come from the germline V gene. This CDR3 comprises 16 residues. Here the CDR3 DNA reads TGCGCCAGCAGCTGGGGATCTGGCGGCTTCTACAATGAGCAGTTCTTC. Protein product: CASSWGSGGFYNEQFF.

This chain connects TRBV5-1 to TRBJ2-3; D is possibly TRBD1 or TRBD2 (6 bases each). This CDR3 is built from 14 residues. Trimming cost V 0 bases and J 2 bases, with 7 bases left between them. The V gene's germline CDR1 is SGHRS and CDR2 YFSETQ. CDR3 protein: CASSLGGATDTQYF. In DNA, the CDR3 is TGCGCCAGCAGCTTGGGGGGGGCCACAGATACGCAGTATTTT.

This clone was seen only once. The chain has TRBV28 and TRBJ2-2, with TRBD2 as a possible D gene (5 bases). The CDR3 covers 18 residues. Germline CDR1 MDHEN, CDR2 SYDVKM. Trimming took 4 bases from V and 2 from J, leaving 20 bases between them. CDR3 region: CASSSPRGSRSNTGELFF. The CDR3, as DNA: TGTGCCAGCAGTTCACCTCGGGGTTCTCGCTCTAACACCGGGGAGCTGTTTTTT.

V usage is TRBV7-2 and J usage is TRBJ1-2; possible D gene TRBD1, 5 bases. V lost 4 bases and J 8 bases, leaving 14 bases between the germline ends. The CDR3 totals 13 residues. Germline CDR1 reads SGHTA; CDR2 reads FQGNSA. DNA for the CDR3: TGTGCCAGCAGCTATCGACAGAAAGTGGGCTACACCTTC. Its translation is CASSYRQKVGYTF.

This chain joins TRBV5-1 and TRBJ2-1; D possibly corresponds to TRBD2 (5 bases). Germline V gene data show CDR1 as SGHRS and CDR2 as YFSETQ. V lost 0 bases and J 4 bases, leaving 14 bases between the germline ends. This CDR3 region has 16 residues. The CDR3 spells CASSLGRLDSYNEQFF. CDR3 nucleotides: TGCGCCAGCAGCTTGGGGAGGCTTGACTCATACAATGAGCAGTTCTTC.